These 24 T cell receptor beta chains came from one sample sequenced in a study of ipilimumab plus nivolumab after autologous stem cell transplantation. Assay used: immunoSEQ multiplex PCR; TCRdb lists only in-frame clones, some missing. This sample has tens of thousands of clones, with approximately 86% found just once. The starting material was PBMCs, obtained in a trial of ipilimumab plus nivolumab as post-transplant consolidation. The receptor set was obtained from a male donor with diffuse large B-cell lymphoma.

V and J are TRBV10-3 and TRBJ1-1; D is unclear. Germline CDR1 is ENHRY and CDR2 is SYGVKD. The CDR3 extends over 14 amino acids. Trimming shortened V by 10 bases and J by 6 bases, and 21 bases separated the two germline ends. In nucleotides, the CDR3 is TGTGCCACCGCTGCAGGTGACACTATGGCTGAAGCTTTCTTT. As protein: CATAAGDTMAEAFF.

The chain recombines TRBV5-4 with TRBJ1-2, with D unclear. The V and J ends lost 4 bases and 6 bases respectively, with 19 bases between them. This CDR3 spans 15 amino acids. CDR1 is SGHNT and CDR2 is YYREEE in the germline V gene (reference sequence). In nucleotides, the CDR3 is TGTGCCAGCAGCCCCGTTGGGTCCCAAAGGGATGGCTACACCTTC. Residues: CASSPVGSQRDGYTF. Drawing the rest from reference TRBV5-4 and TRBJ1-2, the complete variable domain is ETGVTQSPTHLIKTRGQQVTLRCSSQSGHNTVSWYQQALGQGPQFIFQYYREEENGRGNFPPRFSGLQFPNYSSELNVNALELDDSALYLCASSPVGSQRDGYTFGSGTRLTVV.

The CDR3 region is CASALRGVSGNTIYF. The DNA for the CDR3 is TGTGCCAGCGCCCTCCGGGGCGTGTCTGGAAACACCATATATTTT. The chain couples TRBV27 to TRBJ1-3; D possibly corresponds to TRBD1 (5 bases). CDR1 MNHEY and CDR2 SMNVEV come from the germline V gene (reference sequence). This CDR3 has 15 residues. V was cut by 8 bases and J by 1 base, with 15 bases left in between.

This chain connects TRBV18 to TRBJ1-2; D gene unclear. Deletions cut 2 bases from V and 5 bases from J, with 6 bases between. The CDR3 consists of 12 residues. Looked up from germline, CDR1 is KGHSH and CDR2 is LQKENI. The CDR3 loop is CASSPGDYGYTF. The CDR3 DNA follows: TGTGCCAGCTCACCAGGGGATTATGGCTACACCTTC.

The chain employs TRBV5-1 and TRBJ2-5; 7 bases map to TRBD2. Germline V lookup: CDR1 SGHRS, CDR2 YFSETQ. The CDR3 consists of 14 residues. V was pared by 4 bases and J by 1 base, with 4 bases of the junction left unmatched. CDR3: CASSPPGGQETQYF. The DNA for the CDR3 is TGCGCCAGCAGCCCCCCGGGAGGCCAAGAGACCCAGTACTTC.

The chain has TRBV7-2 and TRBJ2-2; D gene unclear. The germline CDR1 and CDR2 sequences are SGHTA and FQGNSA. The CDR3 sequence is 16 residues long. V lost 5 bases, J lost 1 base, and 14 bases lay in between. The CDR3 DNA reads as TGTGCCAGCAGCACACTGGTGTTGGGGAACACCGGGGAGCTGTTTTTT. Amino acid sequence: CASSTLVLGNTGELFF.

This chain links TRBV19 with TRBJ1-1, with a tentative D call TRBD1 (5 bases). CDR3 length: 13 amino acids. Trimming took 9 bases from V and 6 from J, leaving 17 bases between them. CDR1 is LNHDA, CDR2 SQIVND, per germline (reference sequence). CDR3 bases: TGTGCCAGCCACGGCAGGGAAGGGGCTGAAGCTTTCTTT. This codes for CASHGREGAEAFF.

The chain employs TRBV6-6 and TRBJ1-4, with D possibly being TRBD1 (5 bases). V dropped 8 bases and J dropped 3 bases, with 10 bases sitting between them. CDR3 size: 13 residues. CDR1 MNHNY and CDR2 SVGAGI come from the germline V gene (reference sequence). CDR3 loop: CASLRGANEKLFF. The DNA of the CDR3 is TGTGCCAGCCTTCGAGGGGCTAATGAAAAACTGTTTTTT.

This chain connects TRBV6-5 to TRBJ2-7; D is ambiguous. The ends were cut back, 5 bases at V and 4 bases at J, with 12 bases in the middle. Looked up from germline, CDR1 is MNHEY and CDR2 is SVGAGI. There are 13 residues in the CDR3. For the CDR3, the DNA is TGTGCCAGCAGTCGCCTAGACCTTTACGAGCAGTACTTC. Protein: CASSRLDLYEQYF.

This clone was seen a few times. The chain combines TRBV6-5 with TRBJ2-5; 9 positions match TRBD2. The CDR3 totals 15 residues. V dropped 6 bases and J dropped 4; count of bases not matched to a gene: 9. Germline V gives CDR1 MNHEY, CDR2 SVGAGI. The CDR3 here is CASRKGLAPRETQYF. CDR3 nucleotide sequence: TGTGCCAGCAGGAAAGGACTAGCGCCCCGAGAGACCCAGTACTTC.

The chain employs TRBV6-5 and TRBJ1-1; perhaps TRBD1 as D (6 bases). This CDR3 is 13 amino acids long. Germline CDR1 MNHEY, CDR2 SVGAGI. The ends were cut back, 6 bases at V and 7 bases at J, with 15 bases in the middle. The CDR3 loop reads CASRSTGSYEAFF. The CDR3 coding sequence is TGTGCCAGCAGGTCGACAGGAAGCTATGAAGCTTTCTTT.

The J gene is TRBJ1-6, the V gene TRBV2; 10 bases agree with TRBD1. CDR1 and CDR2 (germline): SNHLY, FYNNEI. CDR3 length: 15 residues. V dropped 6 bases and J dropped 9; count of bases not matched to a gene: 8. In nucleotides, the CDR3 is TGTGCCAGCAGCCGGTTAGGGACAGGGGCTTCACCCCTCCACTTT. It codes for CASSRLGTGASPLHF.

This rearrangement joins TRBV2 to TRBJ1-6, with 8 bases identical to TRBD1. CDR1 is SNHLY and CDR2 is FYNNEI in the germline V gene. The CDR3 runs to 18 residues. The junction had 17 bases not matched to a gene; V was cut back by 4 bases and J by 9 bases. The CDR3: CASSGPRQGRGGGSPLHF. CDR3 coding DNA: TGTGCCAGCAGTGGTCCTCGACAGGGGAGAGGAGGGGGTTCACCCCTCCACTTT.

V and J are TRBV6-9 and TRBJ1-1, with D hard to call. Germline assignment: CDR1 MNHGY and CDR2 SVAAGI. The length of the CDR3 is 11 residues. V was shortened by 1 base and J by 3 bases, with 0 bases between the two germline ends. Written as DNA, the CDR3 is TGTGCCAGCAGTTATTACACTGAAGCTTTCTTT. It codes for CASSYYTEAFF.

The J gene is TRBJ1-1, the V gene TRBV7-6; TRBD1 might be the D (5 bases). V was cut by 2 bases and J by 1 base, with 14 bases left in between. Germline CDR1 SGHVS, CDR2 FNYEAQ. The CDR3 has 16 amino acids. CDR3 in amino acids: CASSLIPGQGNTEAFF. CDR3 DNA: TGTGCCAGCAGCTTAATCCCGGGGCAGGGGAACACTGAAGCTTTCTTT. Variable domain in full (rest from reference TRBV7-6 and TRBJ1-1): GAGVSQSPRYKVTKRGQDVALRCDPISGHVSLYWYRQALGQGPEFLTYFNYEAQQDKSGLPNDRFSAERPEGSISTLTIQRTEQRDSAMYRCASSLIPGQGNTEAFFGQGTRLTVV.

This chain connects TRBV5-6 to TRBJ2-6; unclear D gene. This CDR3 has 18 amino acids. CDR1 is SGHDT, CDR2 YYEEEE, per germline. V shed 0 bases and J shed 1 base, with 14 bases lying between them. CDR3 nucleotides: TGTGCCAGCAGCTTGGGGCACATGGCCGGGTCTGGGGCCAACGTCCTGACTTTC. Translated: CASSLGHMAGSGANVLTF.

The V gene is TRBV30, the J gene TRBJ2-5, with 14 bases identical to TRBD2. This CDR3 is built from 17 residues. J was trimmed by 2 bases and V by 0 bases; bases with no gene match: 5. Germline CDR1 and CDR2: GTSNPN and SVGIG (reference sequence). CDR3 DNA: TGTGCCTGGAGTGTACTCCGGACTAGCGGGGGGCAAGAGACCCAGTACTTC. As protein: CAWSVLRTSGGQETQYF. Looking up the rest from reference TRBV30 and TRBJ2-5 gives the full variable domain: SQTIHQWPATLVQPVGSPLSLECTVEGTSNPNLYWYRQAAGRGLQLLFYSVGIGQISSEVPQNLSASRPQDRQFILSSKKLLLSDSGFYLCAWSVLRTSGGQETQYFGPGTRLLVL.

V and J are TRBV7-8 and TRBJ2-1, with 10 bases that match TRBD2. The trim removed 6 bases at V and 3 bases at J, leaving 5 bases unmatched. The CDR3 has 15 residues. CDR1 is SGHVS, CDR2 FQNEAQ, per germline. The CDR3: CASSSGLADYNEQFF. The CDR3 nucleotides are TGTGCCAGCAGTTCTGGACTAGCGGACTACAATGAGCAGTTCTTC.

The genes are TRBV5-1 and TRBJ1-1; possible D gene TRBD1, 6 bases. CDR1 and CDR2 (germline): SGHRS, YFSETQ. V was shortened by 6 bases and J by 1 base, with 10 bases between the two germline ends. This CDR3 is built from 13 residues. This chain's CDR3 is CASTRGQNTEAFF. In DNA form, the CDR3 reads TGCGCCAGCACGAGGGGACAGAACACTGAAGCTTTCTTT.

The CDR3 here is CASSARDRVRYEQYF. For the CDR3, the DNA is TGTGCCAGCAGCGCCCGGGACAGGGTTAGGTACGAGCAGTACTTC. The chain carries TRBV7-2 and TRBJ2-7; the match to TRBD1 covers 9 bases. The germline V gene has CDR1 SGHTA and CDR2 FQGNSA. The J segment lost 4 bases and the V segment lost 5 bases, leaving 9 bases of the junction unmatched. The CDR3 sequence is 15 residues long.

The chain couples TRBV5-1 to TRBJ1-6; possible D gene TRBD1, 6 bases. CDR3 length: 16 amino acids. Germline CDR1 is SGHRS and CDR2 is YFSETQ. V lost 0 bases to trimming and J lost 10 bases, with 17 bases between them. This CDR3 is CASSLAYTGLGSPLHF. In DNA form, the CDR3 reads TGCGCCAGCAGCTTGGCGTACACAGGGCTCGGATCACCCCTCCACTTT.

The chain couples TRBV20-1 to TRBJ2-1; D is perhaps TRBD2 (5 bases). The germline gives CDR1 DFQATT, CDR2 SNEGSKA (reference sequence). CDR3 length: 11 residues. V was cut by 3 bases and J by 15 bases, with 15 bases left in between. The CDR3 sequence is CSARWEKATFF. The DNA for the CDR3 is TGCAGTGCTAGGTGGGAGAAGGCGACGTTCTTC.

This clone showed up just a few times. The chain has TRBV4-1 and TRBJ1-6; D remains unclear. CDR3 length: 15 amino acids. V lost 1 base to trimming and J lost 9 bases, with 13 bases between them. The V gene's germline CDR1 is MGHRA and CDR2 YSYEKL. CDR3 sequence (DNA): TGCGCCAGCAGCCAAGCCCTCGGAACAGCTTCACCCCTCCACTTT. Amino acids: CASSQALGTASPLHF.

The chain links TRBV6-6 to TRBJ2-3; no reliable D call. The germline V and J ends were trimmed by 7 bases and 1 base, with 12 bases remaining between them. CDR1 and CDR2 (germline): MNHNY, SVGAGI (reference sequence). This CDR3 comprises 14 residues. In DNA, the CDR3 is TGTGCCAGCACCAACCCCCCTGGCACAGATACGCAGTATTTT. It translates to CASTNPPGTDTQYF.